The T cell receptor (beta chain) under discussion was sequenced for a study of blood T cell repertoires in COVID-19. Across the whole study: The origin of the acute and convalescent COVID-19 samples was the United States, Italy and Spain. PBMCs, B-cell-depleted T cells, or T cells provided the cDNA or gDNA that made up the material.

About this clone: A junction end diverges from the germline sequence, so it may reflect a read error.

As originally analysed: Amplified reference gene primers provided the basis for estimating nucleated cell counts. Assay used: immunoSEQ multiplex PCR; TCRdb lists only in-frame clones, some missing. V and J calls and clone size come straight from that table; D and trimming were deduced from the DNA. The table has about 140,000 clones, about 82% seen once. This CDR3 is built from 15 residues. Germline V gene sequence: CDR1 SSHAT, CDR2 FNYEAQ (reference sequence). The chain carries TRBV7-7 and TRBJ2-7; 8 positions match TRBD1. The sequence derives from a woman in her sixties or seventies with acute or convalescent COVID-19. Sequenced: peripheral blood. Here the CDR3 reads CASSLEYGTGYEQYF. As DNA, the CDR3 is TGTGCTAGCAGCTTAGAGTACGGGACAGGCTACGAGCAGTACTTC.